A selection of T cell receptor beta chains follows, all from one sample in a study of T-cell memory formation after mild COVID-19. TCRdb called the 5' RACE reads again in MiXCR, with one record for every CDR3 protein. The sample has hundreds of thousands of distinct CDR3 sequences, 25% seen once. The specimen sequenced was PBMCs or a T cell subset sorted from them (not recorded which). These receptors were collected from an adult woman who had mild COVID-19 (a few samples of this study predate the infection). Cell type and time point are not known. Each CDR3 is given with its conserved first and last residue. Each record gives: V gene, D gene, J gene, clone size, CDR3 protein, CDR3 DNA. The D gene is left open where the match is weak. Rows may omit the clone size; those that give it use once, few, many or a size class.

v_gene: TRBV4-3; d_gene: TRBD2; j_gene: TRBJ2-1; abundance: .; CDR3aa: CASSQDGEREVPNEQFF; CDR3nt: TGCGCCAGCAGCCAAGATGGGGAGCGGGAGGTTCCCAATGAGCAGTTCTTC
v_gene: TRBV29-1; d_gene: TRBD1; j_gene: TRBJ1-1; abundance: .; CDR3aa: CSAGQGSFNTEAFF; CDR3nt: TGCAGCGCCGGACAGGGATCATTTAACACTGAAGCTTTCTTT
v_gene: TRBV6-6; d_gene: .; j_gene: TRBJ2-7; abundance: .; CDR3aa: CASSIQAFYEQYF; CDR3nt: TGTGCCAGCAGCATACAGGCTTTCTACGAGCAGTACTTC
v_gene: TRBV30; d_gene: TRBD2; j_gene: TRBJ2-2; abundance: few; CDR3aa: CAWSGLAGANTGELFF; CDR3nt: TGTGCCTGGAGTGGACTAGCGGGAGCGAACACCGGGGAGCTGTTTTTT
v_gene: TRBV24-1; d_gene: .; j_gene: TRBJ2-1; abundance: many; CDR3aa: CATSDGIRGFAEQFF; CDR3nt: TGTGCCACCAGTGATGGGATTCGAGGATTCGCTGAGCAGTTCTTC
v_gene: TRBV4-3; d_gene: .; j_gene: TRBJ2-7; abundance: few; CDR3aa: CASSQDTGGRSYEQYF; CDR3nt: TGCGCCAGCAGCCAAGATACGGGGGGCAGGTCCTACGAGCAGTACTTC
v_gene: TRBV9; d_gene: TRBD2; j_gene: TRBJ2-2; abundance: once; CDR3aa: CASSVSGGALVGGTGELFF; CDR3nt: TGTGCCAGCAGCGTGAGCGGGGGGGCCCTAGTCGGGGGCACCGGGGAGCTGTTTTTT
v_gene: TRBV18; d_gene: .; j_gene: TRBJ1-5; abundance: few; CDR3aa: CASSPPGAGSQPQHF; CDR3nt: TGTGCCAGCTCACCACCCGGGGCAGGGAGTCAGCCCCAGCATTTT
v_gene: TRBV5-1; d_gene: TRBD2; j_gene: TRBJ2-1; abundance: few; CDR3aa: CASSVLAGGNYNEQFF; CDR3nt: TGCGCCAGCAGCGTGTTGGCGGGGGGGAACTACAATGAGCAGTTCTTC
v_gene: TRBV12-3/TRBV12-4; d_gene: TRBD1; j_gene: TRBJ1-4; abundance: .; CDR3aa: CASSLAGTVQGKLFF; CDR3nt: TGTGCCAGCAGTTTGGCCGGGACAGTACAGGGAAAACTGTTTTTT
v_gene: TRBV6-5; d_gene: TRBD1; j_gene: TRBJ1-1; abundance: few; CDR3aa: CASSRWTGDTEAFF; CDR3nt: TGTGCCAGCAGTCGATGGACAGGAGACACTGAAGCTTTCTTT
v_gene: TRBV12-3/TRBV12-4; d_gene: .; j_gene: TRBJ2-7; abundance: .; CDR3aa: CASSPVSNEYEQYF; CDR3nt: TGTGCCAGCAGCCCTGTTAGTAATGAGTACGAGCAGTACTTC
v_gene: TRBV5-6; d_gene: .; j_gene: TRBJ2-3; abundance: .; CDR3aa: CASSGDISDTQYF; CDR3nt: TGTGCCAGCAGCGGGGACATCTCAGATACGCAGTATTTT
v_gene: TRBV9; d_gene: .; j_gene: TRBJ2-1; abundance: few; CDR3aa: CASSVEGARYNEQFF; CDR3nt: TGTGCCAGCAGCGTGGAGGGGGCTCGCTACAATGAGCAGTTCTTC
v_gene: TRBV30; d_gene: .; j_gene: TRBJ2-7; abundance: many; CDR3aa: CAWTSKVTYEQYF; CDR3nt: TGTGCCTGGACCTCAAAGGTGACCTACGAGCAGTACTTC
v_gene: TRBV6-5; d_gene: .; j_gene: TRBJ2-3; abundance: few; CDR3aa: CASSYDRKKLDTDTQYF; CDR3nt: TGTGCCAGCAGTTACGACAGAAAGAAGTTGGACACAGATACGCAGTATTTT
v_gene: TRBV1; d_gene: .; j_gene: TRBJ2-3; abundance: .; CDR3aa: CTSSSRRPCGLDTQYF; CDR3nt: TGCACCAGCAGCTCCCGACGCCCGTGCGGGTTAGATACGCAGTATTTT
v_gene: TRBV9; d_gene: .; j_gene: TRBJ1-1; abundance: few; CDR3aa: CASSPTSYGSGTEAFF; CDR3nt: TGTGCCAGCAGCCCCACATCATATGGTTCGGGTACTGAAGCTTTCTTT
v_gene: TRBV11-2; d_gene: TRBD2; j_gene: TRBJ2-3; abundance: .; CDR3aa: CASSDQSGLVYDTQYF; CDR3nt: TGTGCCAGCAGCGATCAATCCGGACTAGTTTACGATACGCAGTATTTT
v_gene: TRBV12-3/TRBV12-4; d_gene: .; j_gene: TRBJ1-1; abundance: .; CDR3aa: CASSSSAGTTEAFF; CDR3nt: TGTGCCAGCAGTTCCTCGGCCGGGACCACTGAAGCTTTCTTT
v_gene: TRBV6-2/TRBV6-3; d_gene: .; j_gene: TRBJ1-1; abundance: .; CDR3aa: CASRLSGTQGGAFF; CDR3nt: TGTGCCAGCAGACTGAGTGGAACTCAGGGTGGAGCTTTCTTT
v_gene: TRBV29-1; d_gene: .; j_gene: TRBJ1-1; abundance: .; CDR3aa: CSWGDTEAFF; CDR3nt: TGCAGCTGGGGGGACACTGAAGCTTTCTTT
v_gene: TRBV24-1; d_gene: TRBD1; j_gene: TRBJ1-2; abundance: few; CDR3aa: CATSATGTDFYGYTF; CDR3nt: TGTGCCACCAGTGCAACCGGGACAGACTTCTATGGCTACACCTTC
v_gene: TRBV30; d_gene: .; j_gene: TRBJ1-2; abundance: .; CDR3aa: CAWSLTGPGYGYTF; CDR3nt: TGTGCCTGGTCCTTGACGGGGCCCGGGTATGGCTACACCTTC
v_gene: TRBV7-8; d_gene: .; j_gene: TRBJ2-2; abundance: .; CDR3aa: CASSLLRSLNTGELFF; CDR3nt: TGTGCCAGCAGCTTACTTCGGAGTTTAAACACCGGGGAGCTGTTTTTT
v_gene: TRBV7-9; d_gene: .; j_gene: TRBJ2-1; abundance: few; CDR3aa: CASSPLGSYNEQFF; CDR3nt: TGTGCCAGCAGCCCCCTGGGGTCCTACAATGAGCAGTTCTTC
v_gene: TRBV6-5; d_gene: TRBD2; j_gene: TRBJ2-1; abundance: .; CDR3aa: CASSYSGRGGPNEQFF; CDR3nt: TGTGCCAGCAGTTACTCCGGCCGGGGGGGCCCCAATGAGCAGTTCTTC
v_gene: TRBV5-1; d_gene: .; j_gene: TRBJ2-5; abundance: few; CDR3aa: CASTRRGNRDETQYF; CDR3nt: TGCGCCAGCACCCGTAGGGGGAATCGCGACGAGACCCAGTACTTC
v_gene: TRBV25-1; d_gene: .; j_gene: TRBJ2-7; abundance: few; CDR3aa: CASSELAGEQYF; CDR3nt: TGTGCCAGCAGTGAATTGGCTGGGGAGCAGTACTTC
v_gene: TRBV12-3/TRBV12-4; d_gene: TRBD2; j_gene: TRBJ2-5; abundance: .; CDR3aa: CASSGTSGQETQYF; CDR3nt: TGTGCCAGCAGTGGGACTAGCGGGCAAGAGACCCAGTACTTC
v_gene: TRBV30; d_gene: .; j_gene: TRBJ1-5; abundance: .; CDR3aa: CAWRNSQGNQPQHF; CDR3nt: TGTGCCTGGAGGAACAGCCAGGGCAATCAGCCCCAGCATTTT
v_gene: TRBV2; d_gene: TRBD1; j_gene: TRBJ2-7; abundance: few; CDR3aa: CASSTGQGNEQYF; CDR3nt: TGTGCCAGCAGTACGGGACAGGGGAACGAGCAGTACTTC
v_gene: TRBV9; d_gene: .; j_gene: TRBJ2-5; abundance: .; CDR3aa: CASSEGDTAQYF; CDR3nt: TGTGCCAGCAGCGAGGGAGACACGGCCCAGTACTTC
v_gene: TRBV12-3/TRBV12-4; d_gene: .; j_gene: TRBJ2-7; abundance: .; CDR3aa: CASSLVRDEQYF; CDR3nt: TGTGCCAGCAGTTTAGTACGAGACGAGCAGTACTTC
v_gene: TRBV9; d_gene: .; j_gene: TRBJ2-7; abundance: .; CDR3aa: CASSAREISYEQYF; CDR3nt: TGTGCCAGCAGCGCACGAGAAATCTCCTACGAGCAGTACTTC
v_gene: TRBV25-1; d_gene: .; j_gene: TRBJ1-6; abundance: .; CDR3aa: CASSPAGGLYNSPLHF; CDR3nt: TGTGCCAGCAGTCCTGCGGGGGGCCTGTATAATTCACCCCTCCACTTT
v_gene: TRBV5-1; d_gene: TRBD1; j_gene: TRBJ2-3; abundance: .; CDR3aa: CASSQDRGATDTQYF; CDR3nt: TGCGCCAGCAGCCAAGACAGGGGCGCCACAGATACGCAGTATTTT
v_gene: TRBV7-2; d_gene: TRBD2; j_gene: TRBJ2-3; abundance: .; CDR3aa: CASRKTSGSENTQYF; CDR3nt: TGTGCCAGCAGAAAAACTAGCGGGAGTGAAAATACGCAGTATTTT
v_gene: TRBV9; d_gene: TRBD2; j_gene: TRBJ2-3; abundance: .; CDR3aa: CASSALTSGTDTQYF; CDR3nt: TGTGCCAGCAGCGCCCTGACTAGCGGTACAGATACGCAGTATTTT
v_gene: TRBV19; d_gene: .; j_gene: TRBJ2-1; abundance: .; CDR3aa: CASSLMEVGYNEQFF; CDR3nt: TGTGCCAGTAGTTTGATGGAGGTTGGGTACAATGAGCAGTTCTTC
v_gene: TRBV24-1; d_gene: .; j_gene: TRBJ1-5; abundance: few; CDR3aa: CATSDPGGDGQPQHF; CDR3nt: TGTGCCACCAGTGATCCGGGAGGGGACGGGCAGCCCCAGCATTTT
v_gene: TRBV9; d_gene: .; j_gene: TRBJ2-1; abundance: .; CDR3aa: CASSPLGAGTVIGEQFF; CDR3nt: TGTGCCAGCAGCCCGCTAGGGGCCGGGACCGTTATAGGTGAGCAGTTCTTC
v_gene: TRBV15; d_gene: TRBD2; j_gene: TRBJ2-3; abundance: few; CDR3aa: CATSSTSVLYTDTQYF; CDR3nt: TGTGCCACCAGCAGCACTAGCGTCCTCTACACAGATACGCAGTATTTT
v_gene: TRBV7-2; d_gene: .; j_gene: TRBJ2-3; abundance: many; CDR3aa: CASSLPVGTQYF; CDR3nt: TGTGCCAGCAGCTTACCCGTAGGTACGCAGTATTTT
v_gene: TRBV6-2/TRBV6-3; d_gene: .; j_gene: TRBJ2-1; abundance: .; CDR3aa: CASKVYSKVGQFF; CDR3nt: TGTGCCAGCAAAGTTTACAGTAAAGTAGGTCAGTTCTTC
v_gene: TRBV12-3/TRBV12-4; d_gene: .; j_gene: TRBJ2-7; abundance: few; CDR3aa: CASKSLGYEQYF; CDR3nt: TGTGCCAGCAAATCTCTGGGTTACGAGCAGTACTTC
v_gene: TRBV30; d_gene: .; j_gene: TRBJ2-1; abundance: .; CDR3aa: CAWSVVAASNEQFF; CDR3nt: TGTGCCTGGAGTGTAGTTGCGGCCTCAAATGAGCAGTTCTTC
v_gene: TRBV10-3; d_gene: .; j_gene: TRBJ2-7; abundance: many; CDR3aa: CAISDYPEQYF; CDR3nt: TGTGCCATCAGCGACTATCCTGAGCAGTACTTC
v_gene: TRBV14; d_gene: TRBD2; j_gene: TRBJ2-3; abundance: few; CDR3aa: CASSLGSGRARGTDTQYF; CDR3nt: TGTGCCAGCAGCCTGGGAAGCGGGAGGGCCAGGGGCACAGATACGCAGTATTTT
v_gene: TRBV4-3; d_gene: TRBD2; j_gene: TRBJ2-1; abundance: .; CDR3aa: CASSQDLTLAGPYNEQFF; CDR3nt: TGCGCCAGCAGCCAAGATTTGACTCTAGCGGGACCCTACAATGAGCAGTTCTTC
v_gene: TRBV7-9; d_gene: TRBD2; j_gene: TRBJ2-2; abundance: .; CDR3aa: CASSNPLAGGMDPGELFF; CDR3nt: TGTGCCAGCAGTAACCCACTAGCGGGAGGAATGGATCCCGGGGAGCTGTTTTTT
v_gene: TRBV20-1; d_gene: TRBD1; j_gene: TRBJ2-2; abundance: .; CDR3aa: CSAQGAANTGELFF; CDR3nt: TGCAGTGCGCAGGGGGCAGCGAACACCGGGGAGCTGTTTTTT
v_gene: TRBV12-3/TRBV12-4; d_gene: TRBD1; j_gene: TRBJ1-5; abundance: once; CDR3aa: CASSLGDRVSNQPQHF; CDR3nt: TGTGCCAGCAGTTTAGGGGACAGAGTAAGCAATCAGCCCCAGCATTTT
v_gene: TRBV3-1; d_gene: .; j_gene: TRBJ1-2; abundance: few; CDR3aa: CASSQDLRGYTF; CDR3nt: TGTGCCAGCAGCCAAGATCTGCGGGGCTACACCTTC
v_gene: TRBV30; d_gene: TRBD2; j_gene: TRBJ2-1; abundance: few; CDR3aa: CAWQTSGVYNEQFF; CDR3nt: TGTGCCTGGCAAACTAGCGGGGTATACAATGAGCAGTTCTTC
v_gene: TRBV5-1; d_gene: TRBD1; j_gene: TRBJ2-1; abundance: .; CDR3aa: CASSWTGGYNEQFF; CDR3nt: TGCGCCAGCAGCTGGACAGGGGGCTACAATGAGCAGTTCTTC
v_gene: TRBV20-1; d_gene: .; j_gene: TRBJ2-3; abundance: .; CDR3aa: CSAWGLGTDTQYF; CDR3nt: TGCAGTGCCTGGGGGCTCGGGACGGATACGCAGTATTTT